The 10 T cell receptor beta chains reported below all come from one sample, sequenced in a study of OX40 agonist ivuxolimab in advanced cancers. Sequenced by immunoSEQ multiplex PCR; TCRdb stores in-frame clones only, minus some. The sample records some 62,000 clones, 75% to 95% being singletons. Sequenced here: CD4+ or CD8+ T cells sorted from blood, sampled in a trial of the OX40 agonist ivuxolimab. The source is an adult with an advanced solid tumor such as melanoma, head and neck, liver or kidney cancer.

The chain employs TRBV5-1 and TRBJ2-2; tentative D call: TRBD2 (5 bases). Trimming took 1 base from V and 7 from J, leaving 11 bases between them. This CDR3 spans 14 amino acids. The germline CDR1 and CDR2 sequences are SGHRS and YFSETQ. In nucleotides, the CDR3 is TGCGCCAGCAGCTTGAGGACCGGGGACGGGGAGCTGTTTTTT. The encoded protein is CASSLRTGDGELFF.

The V and J genes are TRBV18 and TRBJ1-2; TRBD1 might be the D (5 bases). The CDR3 runs 14 residues. Germline CDR1 is KGHSH and CDR2 is LQKENI. V was shortened by 6 bases and J by 4 bases, with 15 bases between the two germline ends. CDR3 DNA sequence: TGTGCCAGCTCCCCTTCGGAGGGGATCTATGGCTACACCTTC. The encoded protein is CASSPSEGIYGYTF.

V is TRBV28 and J is TRBJ2-3; 10 positions match TRBD2. This CDR3 is built from 19 residues. The ends lost 5 bases at V and 0 bases at J; junction bases unmatched: 14. Germline V lookup: CDR1 MDHEN, CDR2 SYDVKM. For the CDR3, the DNA is TGTGCCAGCAGTACGGGTTTAGGGCTAGCGGGAGAGAGCACAGATACGCAGTATTTT. It yields the protein CASSTGLGLAGESTDTQYF. The variable domain in full, with the rest retrieved from reference TRBV28 and TRBJ2-3, is DVKVTQSSRYLVKRTGEKVFLECVQDMDHENMFWYRQDPGLGLRLIYFSYDVKMKEKGDIPEGYSVSREKKERFSLILESASTNQTSMYLCASSTGLGLAGESTDTQYFGPGTRLTVL.

The genes are TRBV2 and TRBJ2-5, with D possibly being TRBD1 or TRBD2 (5 bases each). Germline V CDR1 and CDR2: SNHLY, FYNNEI. V gave up 4 bases and J gave up 4 bases, with 19 bases separating them. This CDR3 has 16 amino acids. CDR3 sequence: CASSALERGIRETQYF. CDR3 sequence (DNA): TGTGCCAGCAGTGCCCTGGAGAGGGGCATCAGAGAGACCCAGTACTTC.

The V call is TRBV6-1, the J call TRBJ2-7, with 7 bases identical to TRBD2. Germline assignment: CDR1 MNHNS and CDR2 SASEGT. The CDR3 loop spans 15 amino acids. Trimming removed 8 bases from V and 2 bases from J; junction bases left unmatched: 12. DNA for the CDR3: TGTGCCAGCCACACCCAGAGGGAGGGGACCTACGAGCAGTACTTC. Its translation: CASHTQREGTYEQYF.

The chain couples TRBV28 to TRBJ2-7; D not resolved. Germline assignment: CDR1 MDHEN and CDR2 SYDVKM. The CDR3 extends over 12 amino acids. V lost 3 bases and J lost 1, with 4 bases in between. The CDR3 DNA reads as TGTGCCAGCAGTTTGGGGTCCTACGAGCAGTACTTC. Protein product: CASSLGSYEQYF.

This chain uses TRBV15 with TRBJ2-1; no clear D gene. The V end lost 0 bases, the J end lost 6 bases, and 6 bases lay between the germline ends. CDR1 is LNHNV and CDR2 is YYDKDF in the germline V gene (reference sequence). The CDR3 totals 13 residues. The CDR3 bases are TGTGCCACCAGCAGAGATTTCGGCAATGAGCAGTTCTTC. Its translation is CATSRDFGNEQFF.

V is TRBV4-2 and J is TRBJ2-5, with 11 bases fitting TRBD2. V gave up 4 bases and J gave up 0 bases; unmatched junction bases: 4. The length of the CDR3 is 16 residues. Germline-derived CDR1 and CDR2 are LGHNA and YNFKEQ. The CDR3 coding sequence is TGTGCCAGCAGCCCCGGACTAGCGGGTTACCAAGAGACCCAGTACTTC. Its protein is CASSPGLAGYQETQYF.

V is TRBV6-1 and J is TRBJ1-2; no definite D call. Trimming stripped 9 bases from V and 2 bases from J, with 4 bases between. Germline V CDR1 and CDR2: MNHNS, SASEGT. The CDR3 is made up of 10 amino acids. As DNA, the CDR3 is TGTGCCAGTAGAAACTATGGCTACACCTTC. Translation gives CASRNYGYTF.

The J gene is TRBJ2-5, the V gene TRBV5-1, with 11 bases matching TRBD2. V was clipped by 0 bases and J by 4 bases; unmatched bases: 14. The germline gives CDR1 SGHRS, CDR2 YFSETQ. CDR3 size: 19 residues. CDR3: CASSLGASGRPTARETQYF. As DNA, the CDR3 is TGCGCCAGCAGCTTGGGCGCTAGCGGGAGGCCCACCGCTAGAGAGACCCAGTACTTC. Complete variable domain (other parts from reference TRBV5-1 and TRBJ2-5): KAGVTQTPRYLIKTRGQQVTLSCSPISGHRSVSWYQQTPGQGLQFLFEYFSETQRNKGNFPGRFSGRQFSNSRSEMNVSTLELGDSALYLCASSLGASGRPTARETQYFGPGTRLLVL.